The 28 T cell receptor beta chains reported below all come from one sample, sequenced in a study of post-analysis software for immune sequencing data. Study findings and constraints: TRBV segments more frequent in patients than in controls numbered roughly 5 and included TRBV5-6, TRBV5-1 and TRBV20-1.

Sequencing libraries made from TCR beta cDNA carried unique molecular identifiers. TCRdb passed the PCR reads through MiXCR, listing each CDR3 protein once. The table includes roughly 650,000 distinct CDR3 sequences, over 45% detected once. These receptors have no identified antigens. The sample taken for sequencing was blood. These receptors were obtained from a girl aged 2-10 years with multiple sclerosis.

The chain couples TRBV12-3 or TRBV12-4 to TRBJ1-2; the D is unclear. This CDR3 region has 16 residues. V lost 6 bases to trimming and J lost 2 bases, with 19 bases between them. In nucleotides, the CDR3 is TGTGCCAGCAGCCTGGCGGAGGCACTCCTGAACTATGGCTACACCTTC. Translating gives CASSLAEALLNYGYTF.

There are a few counts of this clonotype. The gene calls are TRBV21-1 and TRBJ2-4; the table names TRBD1, a call not compared with the DNA. The last part of the DNA fits TRBJ2-7 better; the J call may be wrong. TRBV21-1 is listed as a pseudogene. This CDR3 comprises 19 residues. Here the CDR3 reads CASSRSSGIGEPGRNEQYF. Written as DNA, the CDR3 is TGTGCCAGCAGCAGGTCCAGCGGAATAGGAGAACCCGGGAGAAACGAGCAGTACTTC.

The gene calls are TRBV5-6 and TRBJ1-2; D gene ambiguous. CDR3 size: 17 residues. Germline assignment: CDR1 SGHDT and CDR2 YYEEEE. Trimming took 4 bases from V and 3 from J, leaving 22 bases between them. In DNA form, the CDR3 reads TGTGCCAGCAGCCCCACTAAAATCGGATCAAGGGACTATGGCTACACCTTC. Translation: CASSPTKIGSRDYGYTF.

The V gene is TRBV2, the J gene TRBJ2-2; a possible D gene is TRBD2 (5 bases). The CDR3 totals 14 residues. Germline V gene sequence: CDR1 SNHLY, CDR2 FYNNEI. V lost 2 bases and J lost 7, with 11 bases in between. Here the CDR3 reads CASSESLASGELFF. DNA of the CDR3: TGTGCCAGCAGTGAATCCCTAGCTAGCGGGGAGCTGTTTTTT.

This clonotype was found a few times. A junction end diverges from the germline sequence, so it may reflect a read error. The rearrangement joins TRBV5-1 to TRBJ2-5; D gene ambiguous. This CDR3 region has 15 residues. Germline values: CDR1 SGHRS, CDR2 YFSETQ. CDR3 coding DNA: TGTGCCAGCAGCTTAGCTCGCGCGGCACAAGAGACCCAGTACTTC. Translating gives CASSLARAAQETQYF. Full variable domain (outside the CDR3, taken from reference TRBV5-1 and TRBJ2-5): KAGVTQTPRYLIKTRGQQVTLSCSPISGHRSVSWYQQTPGQGLQFLFEYFSETQRNKGNFPGRFSGRQFSNSRSEMNVSTLELGDSALYLCASSLARAAQETQYFGPGTRLLVL.

This clonotype was seen a few times. This chain uses TRBV5-1 with TRBJ2-6; D perhaps matches TRBD2 (5 bases). This CDR3 comprises 18 residues. V was cut by 0 bases and J by 0 bases, with 13 bases left in between. Germline-derived CDR1 and CDR2 are SGHRS and YFSETQ. CDR3 loop: CASSLVGVIHSGANVLTF. In DNA form, the CDR3 reads TGCGCCAGCAGCTTGGTCGGGGTGATTCACTCTGGGGCCAACGTCCTGACTTTC.

This clonotype was observed a few times. This chain links TRBV29-1 with TRBJ1-2; possibly TRBD1 for D (5 bases). CDR3 length equals 13 residues. V lost 5 bases and J 2 bases, leaving 12 bases between the germline ends. Germline CDR1 and CDR2: SQVTM and ANQGSEA. The CDR3 here is CSVSRESNYGYTF. DNA for the CDR3: TGCAGCGTTTCCAGGGAATCCAACTATGGCTACACCTTC.

The V and J genes are TRBV29-1 and TRBJ1-4, with D uncertain. This CDR3 comprises 16 residues. V was pared by 2 bases and J by 0 bases, with 13 bases between. Germline V gives CDR1 SQVTM, CDR2 ANQGSEA. This chain's CDR3 is CSVESGGLTTNEKLFF. The CDR3 DNA is TGCAGCGTTGAAAGCGGAGGCTTAACAACTAATGAAAAACTGTTTTTT.

V usage is TRBV24-1 and J usage is TRBJ2-3; TRBD1 matches 9 bases. The CDR3 has 17 residues. Germline values: CDR1 KGHDR, CDR2 SFDVKD. The V gene end was trimmed by 2 bases and the J gene end by 1 base; junction bases not matched to a gene: 6. The DNA for the CDR3 is TGTGCCACCAGTGATTCCGGCCGGACAGGGGGCACAGATACGCAGTATTTT. This gives the protein CATSDSGRTGGTDTQYF.

The gene calls are TRBV2 and TRBJ2-7; D may be TRBD2 (5 bases). This CDR3 has 15 residues. CDR1 is SNHLY, CDR2 FYNNEI, per germline. Trimming stripped 0 bases from V and 10 bases from J, with 19 bases between. CDR3 residues: CASSEARAVLETQYF. CDR3 coding DNA: TGTGCCAGCAGTGAAGCGAGGGCGGTCCTAGAGACTCAGTACTTC. Full variable domain (rest looked up from reference TRBV2 and TRBJ2-7): EPEVTQTPSHQVTQMGQEVILRCVPISNHLYFYWYRQILGQKVEFLVSFYNNEISEKSEIFDDQFSVERPDGSNFTLKIRSTKLEDSAMYFCASSEARAVLETQYFGPGTRLTVT.

The chain combines TRBV6-5 with TRBJ2-7, with a possible D match to TRBD1 (6 bases). Trimming left V 0 bases short and J 2 bases short, with 14 bases between. Germline CDR1 reads MNHEY; CDR2 reads SVGAGI. CDR3 size: 16 residues. The CDR3 protein is CASSYSKGHRTYEQYF. The DNA of the CDR3 is TGTGCCAGCAGTTACTCGAAGGGACATCGAACCTACGAGCAGTACTTC.

V usage is TRBV5-1 and J usage is TRBJ2-5; 10 bases are shared with TRBD2. The germline V gene encodes CDR1 SGHRS and CDR2 YFSETQ. J was trimmed by 5 bases and V by 4 bases; bases with no gene match: 11. The CDR3 totals 16 residues. The CDR3 coding sequence is TGCGCCAGCAGCCTCTCCCTAGCGGGAGACGGGGAGACCCAGTACTTC. It is translated as CASSLSLAGDGETQYF.

This clonotype was picked up many times. The J gene is TRBJ2-1, the V gene TRBV12-3 or TRBV12-4, with D possibly being TRBD1 or TRBD2 (5 bases each). The V end was cut by 10 bases, the J end by 10 bases, with 20 bases between. CDR3 length: 13 residues. Written as DNA, the CDR3 is TGTGCCACCCGTCTTGGGGGAGTGACAGAGCAGTTCTTC. This translates into CATRLGGVTEQFF.

The V gene is TRBV20-1, the J gene TRBJ1-2; weak D call: TRBD1 (6 bases). The CDR3 covers 14 residues. With 5 bases removed from V and 1 base from J, the gap between germline ends came to 14 bases. Germline V CDR1 and CDR2: DFQATT, SNEGSKA (reference sequence). Here the CDR3 reads CSAGDTPDNYGYTF. The CDR3 DNA reads as TGCAGTGCTGGGGACACCCCTGATAACTATGGCTACACCTTC.

V is TRBV6-2 or TRBV6-3 and J is TRBJ2-1; no clear D gene. The CDR3 runs 12 residues. Trimming took 2 bases from V and 7 from J, leaving 6 bases between them. The germline V gene encodes CDR1 MNHEY and CDR2 SVGEGT. CDR3 protein: CASSYIGNEQFF. In DNA, the CDR3 is TGTGCCAGCAGTTACATCGGAAATGAGCAGTTCTTC.

This chain connects TRBV29-1 to TRBJ1-2; TRBD1 matches at 8 bases. There are 18 residues in the CDR3. Germline V gene lookup returns CDR1 SQVTM and CDR2 ANQGSEA. V dropped 1 base and J dropped 0; count of bases not matched to a gene: 13. This CDR3 is CSVEGDRRTGVANYGYTF. The CDR3 DNA reads as TGCAGCGTTGAAGGGGACAGGAGGACGGGGGTTGCTAACTATGGCTACACCTTC.

This clonotype was counted a single time. The chain is built from TRBV12-3 or TRBV12-4 and TRBJ2-2; D gene unclear. The CDR3 sequence is 10 residues long. Between the trimmed V and J ends, which lost 11 bases and 7 bases, there was a span of 8 bases. The CDR3 reads CAVRGGELFF. CDR3 coding DNA: TGTGCCGTCCGTGGCGGGGAGCTGTTTTTT.

V gene TRBV12-3 or TRBV12-4 combines with J gene TRBJ2-3; 8 bases map to TRBD1. CDR3 length: 14 residues. Losses at the gene ends were 5 bases for V and 2 bases for J; bases not matched to a gene: 3. The CDR3 is CASSTTGVTDTQYF. The CDR3 nucleotides read TGTGCCAGCAGTACGACAGGGGTCACAGATACGCAGTATTTT.

There are a few counts of this clonotype. The gene calls are TRBV20-1 and TRBJ2-3; D may be TRBD2 (6 bases). Trimming stripped 7 bases from V and 2 bases from J, with 10 bases between. Germline assignment: CDR1 DFQATT and CDR2 SNEGSKA (reference sequence). The CDR3 is 12 residues long. In DNA, the CDR3 is TGCAGTGTTTGGGGGGACACAGATACGCAGTATTTT. Translated, it gives CSVWGDTDTQYF.

The rearrangement links TRBV20-1 to TRBJ2-5; 8 bases match TRBD1. The CDR3 extends over 13 amino acids. CDR1 is DFQATT, CDR2 SNEGSKA, per germline (reference sequence). Trimming at V came to 2 bases and at J to 3 bases, leaving 2 bases not matched to a gene. The CDR3 DNA is TGCAGTGCTAGAAAGACAGGGGAAGAGACCCAGTACTTC. Amino acid sequence: CSARKTGEETQYF.

The chain carries TRBV7-9 and TRBJ2-5; D gene uncertain. V was shortened by 5 bases and J by 0 bases, with 13 bases between the two germline ends. This CDR3 is 15 amino acids long. Per the germline V gene, CDR1 is SEHNR and CDR2 is FQNEAQ (reference sequence). In DNA form, the CDR3 reads TGTGCCAGCAGCCGGGTCCCTTCGTACCAAGAGACCCAGTACTTC. Amino acids: CASSRVPSYQETQYF. The full variable domain, completed using reference TRBV7-9 and TRBJ2-5, is DTGVSQNPRHKITKRGQNVTFRCDPISEHNRLYWYRQTLGQGPEFLTYFQNEAQLEKSRLLSDRFSAERPKGSFSTLEIQRTEQGDSAMYLCASSRVPSYQETQYFGPGTRLLVL.

This chain joins TRBV6-1 and TRBJ1-1; TRBD1 might be the D (5 bases). CDR1 and CDR2 (germline): MNHNS, SASEGT. V lost 4 bases and J lost 0, with 9 bases in between. The CDR3 runs to 14 residues. The CDR3 spells CASSARQMNTEAFF. CDR3 coding DNA: TGTGCCAGCAGTGCACGACAGATGAACACTGAAGCTTTCTTT.

This clonotype appeared a few times. This sequence joins TRBV4-1 and TRBJ1-2, with 9 nucleotides matching TRBD1. CDR3 length: 15 amino acids. CDR1 is MGHRA, CDR2 YSYEKL, per germline. The J segment lost 3 bases and the V segment lost 4 bases, leaving 6 bases of the junction unmatched. DNA of the CDR3: TGCGCCAGCAGCCCTCCGGGACAGGGATACTATGGCTACACCTTC. Amino acid sequence: CASSPPGQGYYGYTF.

V is TRBV7-2 and J is TRBJ2-3, with D uncertain. Trimming stripped 1 base from V and 0 bases from J, with 17 bases between. Germline values: CDR1 SGHTA, CDR2 FQGNSA. The CDR3 spans 18 residues. The CDR3, as DNA: TGTGCCAGCAGCTTAGGTCGCCAGGCCCTCCTTAGCACAGATACGCAGTATTTT. It yields the protein CASSLGRQALLSTDTQYF. The full variable domain, its missing parts supplied by reference TRBV7-2 and TRBJ2-3, is GAGVSQSPSNKVTEKGKDVELRCDPISGHTALYWYRQSLGQGLEFLIYFQGNSAPDKSGLPSDRFSAERTGGSVSTLTIQRTQQEDSAVYLCASSLGRQALLSTDTQYFGPGTRLTVL.

J is TRBJ1-2 and V is TRBV4-3, with no clear D. The CDR3 length is 17 residues. Germline CDR1 is LGHNA and CDR2 is YSLEER. Trimming took off 1 base at V and 4 bases at J, with 19 bases between the two ends. DNA for the CDR3: TGCGCCAGCAGCCAAGCAGGTGAGGCCAGGAGCCGCTATGGCTACACCTTC. Its protein product is CASSQAGEARSRYGYTF.

In the case of this clonotype: The junction departs from the called germline gene at one end, perhaps through a read error. This rearrangement joins TRBV5-6 to TRBJ2-5; 7 bases fit TRBD1. Germline V gene lookup returns CDR1 SGHDT and CDR2 YYEEEE. This CDR3 spans 15 amino acids. CDR3 in DNA: TGTGCCAGCAACTTGCCACAGGGGAAAAGGGAGACCCAGTACTTC. Protein product: CASNLPQGKRETQYF. Full variable domain (remainder filled in from reference TRBV5-6 and TRBJ2-5): DAGVTQSPTHLIKTRGQQVTLRCSPKSGHDTVSWYQQALGQGPQFIFQYYEEEERQRGNFPDRFSGHQFPNYSSELNVNALLLGDSALYLCASNLPQGKRETQYFGPGTRLLVL.

The chain has TRBV12-3 or TRBV12-4 and TRBJ2-7; 12 nucleotides match TRBD2. The CDR3 length is 16 residues. The V and J ends lost 4 bases and 5 bases, in that order; junction bases with no gene match: 9. In nucleotides, the CDR3 is TGTGCCAGCAGTTCATGGACTAGCGGGATTATCAACGAGCAGTACTTC. Translating it yields CASSSWTSGIINEQYF.

J is TRBJ1-2 and V is TRBV29-1; D might be TRBD1 (5 bases). Trimming removed 1 base from V and 4 bases from J, with 13 bases in between. Germline loops: CDR1 SQVTM, CDR2 ANQGSEA. The CDR3 is made up of 14 amino acids. CDR3 coding DNA: TGCAGCGTTGAAGGCGGGGGGTCCTCCTATGGCTACACCTTC. The encoded protein is CSVEGGGSSYGYTF.